The clone carrying this T cell receptor (beta chain) was recorded once. Source study methods: Estimated nucleated cell counts came from reference gene primer amplification. Clones were sequenced by immunoSEQ multiplex PCR, and TCRdb holds only the in-frame ones, with some missing. Clone size and V and J calls were adopted from that table, with D and trimming inferred from the DNA. Among approximately 150,000 clones listed, 70% to 90% were seen once. This entry belongs to a study of blood T cell repertoires in COVID-19. For the study at large: Researchers got acute and convalescent COVID-19 samples from the United States, Italy and Spain. Nucleic acid was either cDNA or gDNA, and it came from T cells, B-cell-depleted T cells, or PBMCs.

Deletions cut 1 base from V and 4 bases from J, with 9 bases between. The germline gives CDR1 SEHNR, CDR2 FQNEAQ (reference sequence). This CDR3 comprises 14 residues. V usage is TRBV7-9 and J usage is TRBJ2-3, with D perhaps matching TRBD2 (5 bases). The source is a human donor in a cohort sampled during active COVID-19. Source material: peripheral blood. CDR3 protein: CASSLGVEADTQYF. In nucleotides, the CDR3 is TGTGCCAGCAGCTTAGGGGTGGAGGCAGATACGCAGTATTTT.